This T cell receptor beta chain stems from a study of cytomegalovirus exposure and HLA in healthy donors. Study-wide findings and caveats: Apart from CMV serostatus, no immune exposure information was available. It has been reported that TCR beta sequences accurately predicted the HLA-A and HLA-B alleles of most subjects. HLA alleles showed associations with around 15,000 TCR beta sequences in a later analysis, at a 0.05 false discovery rate. Reported performance of the classifier showed diagnosis of cytomegalovirus status with high specificity and sensitivity.

The CDR3 spans 15 residues. The trim removed 0 bases at V and 4 bases at J, leaving 4 bases unmatched. CDR1 is LNHDA, CDR2 SQIVND, per germline (reference sequence). Comment on this clone: Its cognate antigen is unknown.

13 Jbeta primers and 60 Vbeta primers were used for the PCR. Sequencing was performed with immunoSEQ multiplex PCR; in TCRdb, only in-frame clones are kept and a portion is missing. The table has 100,000 to 150,000 clones, roughly 72% seen once. Sequencing was done on a sample of PBMCs. This sequence joins TRBV19 and TRBJ2-7, with 9 nucleotides matching TRBD1. This receptor was taken from a male donor in good health and CMV-seronegative. This chain's CDR3 is CASSIDGQGLYEQYF. CDR3 bases: TGTGCCAGTAGTATAGACGGACAGGGGTTATACGAGCAGTACTTC. Combining the CDR3 with reference TRBV19 and TRBJ2-7 gives the whole variable domain DGGITQSPKYLFRKEGQNVTLSCEQNLNHDAMYWYRQDPGQGLRLIYYSQIVNDFQKGDIAEGYSVSREKKESFPLTVTSAQKNPTAFYLCASSIDGQGLYEQYFGPGTRLTVT.